This record looks at one T cell receptor beta chain sequence and its context. This specimen belongs to a study of OX40 agonist ivuxolimab in advanced cancers. Overall study context: In this cohort, patients received ivuxolimab, an agonistic anti-OX40 (CD134) antibody.

Per germline, CDR1 PRHDT and CDR2 FYEKMQ (reference sequence). The CDR3 loop spans 17 amino acids. V shed 0 bases, J shed 0 bases, and the junction held 8 bases outside the gene matches. Produced via immunoSEQ multiplex PCR; TCRdb's table is partial and in-frame only. The sample lists roughly 86,000 clones, just over 85% occurring once. The specimen comprised CD4+ or CD8+ T cells sorted from blood, sampled in a trial of the OX40 agonist ivuxolimab. This sequence joins TRBV13 and TRBJ2-7; the match to TRBD2 covers 7 bases. The origin of this receptor is an adult with an advanced solid tumor such as melanoma, head and neck, liver or kidney cancer. CDR3 DNA sequence: TGTGCCAGCAGCTTAGGCCCAAGGGAGGGGAGCTCCTACGAGCAGTACTTC. This translates into CASSLGPREGSSYEQYF. Full variable domain (outside the CDR3, taken from reference TRBV13 and TRBJ2-7): AAGVIQSPRHLIKEKRETATLKCYPIPRHDTVYWYQQGPGQDPQFLISFYEKMQSDKGSIPDRFSAQQFSDYHSELNMSSLELGDSALYFCASSLGPREGSSYEQYFGPGTRLTVT.